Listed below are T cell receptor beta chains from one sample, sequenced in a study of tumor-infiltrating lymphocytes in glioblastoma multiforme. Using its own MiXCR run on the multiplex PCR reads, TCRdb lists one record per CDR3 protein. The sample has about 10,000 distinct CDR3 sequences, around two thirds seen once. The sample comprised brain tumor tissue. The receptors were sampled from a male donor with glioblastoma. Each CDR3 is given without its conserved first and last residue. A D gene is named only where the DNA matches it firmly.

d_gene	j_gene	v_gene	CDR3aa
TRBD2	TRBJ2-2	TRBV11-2	ASSSTSGRISTWELF
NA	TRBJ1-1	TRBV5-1	ASSFRADVNTEAF
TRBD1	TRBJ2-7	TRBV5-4	ASSPGQGAPLEQY
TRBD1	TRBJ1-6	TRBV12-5	ASGLDRGLSPLH
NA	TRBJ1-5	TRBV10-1	ASRGPGTRPQHQPQH
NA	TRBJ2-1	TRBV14	ASSQEAQVGSEQS
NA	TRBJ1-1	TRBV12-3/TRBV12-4	ACSLADTNTEAS
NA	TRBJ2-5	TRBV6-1	ASSYTGTVQETQY
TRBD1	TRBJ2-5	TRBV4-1	ASSRTLGIVGGRETQY
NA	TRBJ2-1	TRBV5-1	ASSLAVGKQC
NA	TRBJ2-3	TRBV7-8	ASSPRLVVEGTDTQY
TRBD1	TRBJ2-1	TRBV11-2	ASSRDRGKVNNEQF
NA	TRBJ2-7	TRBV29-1	SVEPSLGREQY
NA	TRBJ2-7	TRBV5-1	ASSSTYEQY
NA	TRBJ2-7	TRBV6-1	ASSGLRDHLYYEQY
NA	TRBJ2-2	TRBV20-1	SARDRRDTGELF
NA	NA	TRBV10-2	ASSESGDADTQH
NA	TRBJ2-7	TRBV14	VSSQGSGSEQY
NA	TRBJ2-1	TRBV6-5	ASSYSYRGSSCYEQF
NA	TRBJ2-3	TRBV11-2	ASSLREWDTQY
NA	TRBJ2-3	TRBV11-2	ASHFPDSTRSDTQY
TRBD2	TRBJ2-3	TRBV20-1	SARPLGGTLTSIDTQY
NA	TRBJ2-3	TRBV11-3	ASSLDRASLPDTQY
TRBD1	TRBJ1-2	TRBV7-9	ASNSEHRGGNGYT
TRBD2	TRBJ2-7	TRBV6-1	ASSRASGRDYEQY
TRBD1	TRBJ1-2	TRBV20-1	SARDGTGNGHT
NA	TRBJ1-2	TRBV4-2	ASSQVPGIGYT
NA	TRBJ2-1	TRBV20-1	SVRDEAGLYEQF